This T cell receptor beta chain was documented in a study of CD8 T cells in ankylosing spondylitis. Generation of TCR beta libraries employed quantitative 5'-RACE incorporating molecular barcodes. TCRdb passed the 5' RACE reads through MiXCR, listing each CDR3 protein once. Found here are 120,000 or so distinct CDR3 sequences, roughly an eighth of them singletons; the top ten hold around 3%. Germline values: CDR1 SGHVS, CDR2 FQNEAQ. The CDR3 consists of 13 residues. V was clipped by 1 base and J by 4 bases, with 7 bases between them. Study-wide findings and caveats: There was a TCR beta motif, made of eight highly homologous variants, that appeared characteristic of ankylosing spondylitis blood. Some motif variants were previously reported in reactive arthritis synovial fluid and blood.

In its sample, this clonotype was seen many times. The antigen is unknown. Sequenced: blood, either unsorted or a sorted T cell fraction (not recorded which). The sequence derives from a female donor with ankylosing spondylitis or in good health (not recorded which). The chain combines TRBV7-8 with TRBJ2-5; D gene uncertain. The CDR3, as DNA: TGTGCCAGCAGCTTAGGCAGTACAGAGACCCAGTACTTC. It yields the protein CASSLGSTETQYF.